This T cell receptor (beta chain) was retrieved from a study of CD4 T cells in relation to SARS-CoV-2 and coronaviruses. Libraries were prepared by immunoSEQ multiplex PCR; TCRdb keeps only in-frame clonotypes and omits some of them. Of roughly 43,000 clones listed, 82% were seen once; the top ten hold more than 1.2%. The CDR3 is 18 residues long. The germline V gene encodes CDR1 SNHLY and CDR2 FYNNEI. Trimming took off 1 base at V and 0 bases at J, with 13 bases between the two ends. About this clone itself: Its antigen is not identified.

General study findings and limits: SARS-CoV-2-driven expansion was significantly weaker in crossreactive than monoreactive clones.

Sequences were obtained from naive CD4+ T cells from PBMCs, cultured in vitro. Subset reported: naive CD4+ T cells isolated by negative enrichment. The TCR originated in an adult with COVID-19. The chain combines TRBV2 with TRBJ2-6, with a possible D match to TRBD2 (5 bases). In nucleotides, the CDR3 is TGTGCCAGCAGTGAAGGTCGAGGGAGAAACTCTGGGGCCAACGTCCTGACTTTC. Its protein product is CASSEGRGRNSGANVLTF.